This T cell receptor beta chain comes out of a study of CD8 T cells in Susac syndrome. After extraction with the RNeasy kit, about 0.45 to 1 ug of the RNA was reverse transcribed using random hexamers. Amplification of TCR beta CDR3 by immunoSEQ multiplex PCR spanned 54 Vbeta and 13 Jbeta. Via MiXCR, TCRdb re-called the immunoSEQ multiplex PCR reads, giving one row per CDR3 protein. This sample has about 150,000 distinct CDR3 sequences, with about 95% found just once. V lost 5 bases to trimming and J lost 2 bases, with 9 bases between them. From germline, CDR1 is MNHEY and CDR2 SMNVEV (reference sequence). The CDR3 is 13 amino acids.

The V call is TRBV27, the J call TRBJ1-2, with D possibly being TRBD1 (6 bases). Sequenced: CD4+ T cells from PBMCs. The TCR originated in a human donor with Susac syndrome. The CDR3 spells CASSDRTNYGYTF. The CDR3 nucleotides are TGTGCCAGCAGTGACAGGACGAACTATGGCTACACCTTC.